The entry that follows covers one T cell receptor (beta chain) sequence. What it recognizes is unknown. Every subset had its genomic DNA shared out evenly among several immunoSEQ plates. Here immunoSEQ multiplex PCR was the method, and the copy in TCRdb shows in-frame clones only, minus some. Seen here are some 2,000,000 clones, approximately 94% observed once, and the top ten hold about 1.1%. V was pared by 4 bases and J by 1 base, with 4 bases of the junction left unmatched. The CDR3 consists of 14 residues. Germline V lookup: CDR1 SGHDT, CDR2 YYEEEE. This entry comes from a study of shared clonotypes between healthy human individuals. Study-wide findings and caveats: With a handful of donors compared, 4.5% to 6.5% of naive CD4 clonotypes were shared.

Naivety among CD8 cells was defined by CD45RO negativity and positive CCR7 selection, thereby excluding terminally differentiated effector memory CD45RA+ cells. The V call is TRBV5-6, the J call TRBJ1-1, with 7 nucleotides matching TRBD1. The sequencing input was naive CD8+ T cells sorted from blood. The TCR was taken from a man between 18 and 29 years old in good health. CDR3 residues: CASSIQGENTEAFF. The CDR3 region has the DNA TGTGCCAGCAGCATCCAGGGGGAGAACACTGAAGCTTTCTTT.